A single TCR beta chain is shown here with its context. With a J-beta primer mix and a sample-barcoded 5' primer, a second PCR ran roughly 6 to 12 cycles. TCRdb re-called the 5' RACE reads with MiXCR, one entry per CDR3 protein. The repertoire holds 1.2 million to 1.5 million distinct CDR3 sequences, with around two fifths as singletons. The data were obtained in a study of blood T cells in healthy people across ages. Sequencing was done on a sample of blood. The clonotype was recovered from a woman aged 18-29 years in good health.

The DNA of the CDR3 is TGCAGTGCTCCAAGACACGACCTCTCTGGAAACACCATATATTTT. Its protein product is CSAPRHDLSGNTIYF. This chain connects TRBV20-1 to TRBJ1-3, with no clear D. CDR1 is DFQATT and CDR2 is SNEGSKA in the germline V gene (reference sequence). V lost 5 bases to trimming and J lost 0 bases, with 14 bases between them. CDR3 length: 15 residues.